One sample yielded the 27 T cell receptor beta chains listed below, sequenced in a study of cytomegalovirus exposure and HLA in healthy donors (dated by TCRdb to the late 2010s). The method behind the library was the immunoSEQ multiplex PCR assay. The multiplex PCR relied on a mix of 60 forward primers for TCR Vbeta segments and 13 reverse primers for TCR Jbeta segments. TCRdb provides this immuneACCESS table in a form limited to in-frame rearrangements. Some clones are lacking; in checked studies, under half of them reflect an unresolved V gene, and why the rest are absent is not known. This sample gives 150,000 or so clones in total; about 74% of them show up just once. The ten largest clones represent about 12% of the sample. The specimen was PBMCs. All receptors derive from a man aged 40-49 years in good health and CMV-seropositive.

The chain has TRBV2 and TRBJ1-5; D remains unclear. V shed 11 bases and J shed 9 bases, with 8 bases lying between them. The germline V gene has CDR1 SNHLY and CDR2 FYNNEI. The CDR3 totals 9 residues. The CDR3 is CACIGPQHF. The DNA for the CDR3 is TGTGCCTGCATCGGGCCCCAGCATTTT.

The chain has TRBV5-1 and TRBJ1-4; 7 nucleotides align to TRBD1. The CDR3 spans 16 residues. Looked up from germline, CDR1 is SGHRS and CDR2 is YFSETQ. With V trimmed by 0 bases and J by 2 bases, 4 bases remained unmatched. The CDR3 sequence: CASSLELRGTNEKLFF. The CDR3 DNA follows: TGCGCCAGCAGCTTGGAACTCAGGGGGACTAATGAAAAACTGTTTTTT.

The chain links TRBV6-5 to TRBJ2-5; a possible D gene is TRBD1 (6 bases). Germline CDR1 and CDR2: MNHEY and SVGAGI. Trimming took off 5 bases at V and 2 bases at J, with 12 bases between the two ends. This CDR3 has 14 amino acids. CDR3 protein: CASSQTGTQETQYF. The CDR3 nucleotides are TGTGCCAGCAGTCAAACCGGGACACAAGAGACCCAGTACTTC.

V gene TRBV27 combines with J gene TRBJ2-1; 11 bases line up with TRBD2. V was pared by 6 bases and J by 7 bases, with 8 bases of the junction left unmatched. This CDR3 spans 15 amino acids. Germline values: CDR1 MNHEY, CDR2 SMNVEV (reference sequence). The CDR3 region has the DNA TGTGCCAGCAGCTGCATAGCGGGAGGGCCTAATGAGCAGTTCTTC. It specifies CASSCIAGGPNEQFF.

The rearrangement joins TRBV27 to TRBJ2-1, with 7 bases aligning to TRBD2. The germline V gene encodes CDR1 MNHEY and CDR2 SMNVEV (reference sequence). There are 15 residues in the CDR3. With V trimmed by 6 bases and J by 8 bases, 13 bases remained unmatched. CDR3 nucleotide sequence: TGTGCCAGCAGCTCCCGGGGGGTCCTTAGGGATGAGCAGTTCTTC. It codes for CASSSRGVLRDEQFF.

The genes are TRBV5-1 and TRBJ1-1; D may be TRBD1 (6 bases). The CDR3 covers 16 residues. Per the germline V gene, CDR1 is SGHRS and CDR2 is YFSETQ. The V and J ends lost 0 bases and 1 base respectively, with 13 bases between them. The CDR3 sequence is CASSLVAGASNTEAFF. Written as DNA, the CDR3 is TGCGCCAGCAGCTTGGTAGCAGGGGCGTCGAACACTGAAGCTTTCTTT.

The chain joins TRBV2 to TRBJ2-1; D is perhaps TRBD1 (5 bases). This CDR3 has 13 amino acids. Germline lookup yields CDR1 SNHLY and CDR2 FYNNEI. V gave up 6 bases and J gave up 8 bases, with 14 bases separating them. The DNA for the CDR3 is TGTGCCAGCAGAAAAGAAGGGGTGGATGAGCAGTTCTTC. Translation: CASRKEGVDEQFF. The full variable domain, its missing parts supplied by reference TRBV2 and TRBJ2-1, is EPEVTQTPSHQVTQMGQEVILRCVPISNHLYFYWYRQILGQKVEFLVSFYNNEISEKSEIFDDQFSVERPDGSNFTLKIRSTKLEDSAMYFCASRKEGVDEQFFGPGTRLTVL.

This chain connects TRBV7-9 to TRBJ2-1; 10 nucleotides match TRBD2. This CDR3 spans 17 amino acids. The V gene's germline CDR1 is SEHNR and CDR2 FQNEAQ (reference sequence). The ends lost 2 bases at V and 1 base at J; junction bases unmatched: 5. As DNA, the CDR3 is TGTGCCAGCAGCTTATTCGGAGCGGGAGGGTCCTACAATGAGCAGTTCTTC. Its protein product is CASSLFGAGGSYNEQFF.

This chain links TRBV1 with TRBJ2-7; the table's TRBD2 call for D was not verified on the DNA. TRBV1 counts as a pseudogene. The CDR3 runs 14 residues. CDR3 coding DNA: TGCACCAGCAGCCCGGGACTAGCGAGGAACGAGCAGTACTTC. It specifies CTSSPGLARNEQYF.

Points on this clone: Other DNA variants within this sample encode the same CDR3. This chain links TRBV7-2 with TRBJ2-7; maybe TRBD1 (6 bases). V lost 6 bases and J 0 bases, leaving 15 bases between the germline ends. Germline V gene lookup returns CDR1 SGHTA and CDR2 FQGNSA. The CDR3 extends over 15 amino acids. This CDR3 reads CASSAYRVPSYEQYF. The DNA for the CDR3 is TGTGCCAGCAGTGCGTACAGGGTACCCTCCTACGAGCAGTACTTC.

The chain joins TRBV7-3 to TRBJ2-1; D is possibly TRBD2 (6 bases). The germline V gene has CDR1 SGHTA and CDR2 FQGTGA. The CDR3 loop spans 16 amino acids. The ends were cut back, 6 bases at V and 0 bases at J, with 15 bases in the middle. CDR3 DNA sequence: TGTGCCAGCAGGGTCGGGCGGGATCCCTCCTACAATGAGCAGTTCTTC. As protein: CASRVGRDPSYNEQFF.

This clone was counted at least ten times. Other DNA sequences in this sample translate to the same CDR3. The J gene is TRBJ2-1, the V gene TRBV11-3; 9 nucleotides align to TRBD1. Germline CDR1 is SGHNT and CDR2 is YENEEA. The CDR3 length is 15 residues. Unmatched junction bases numbered 1, after V lost 4 bases and J lost 0 bases. The CDR3 spells CASSSGQGSYNEQFF. The DNA of the CDR3 is TGTGCCAGCAGCTCGGGACAGGGCTCCTACAATGAGCAGTTCTTC.

V gene TRBV7-3 combines with J gene TRBJ2-3; maybe TRBD1 (6 bases). V lost 5 bases and J 6 bases, leaving 15 bases between the germline ends. Looked up from germline, CDR1 is SGHTA and CDR2 is FQGTGA. The CDR3 is 14 amino acids. DNA of the CDR3: TGTGCCAGCAGCCCAGGGGCAGGGGTCGATACGCAGTATTTT. Translation: CASSPGAGVDTQYF.

This chain joins TRBV18 and TRBJ1-4; 8 bases are shared with TRBD1. V was clipped by 6 bases and J by 6 bases; unmatched bases: 12. The V gene's germline CDR1 is KGHSH and CDR2 LQKENI. There are 16 residues in the CDR3. This chain's CDR3 is CASSLNVLTGDEKLFF. CDR3 nucleotide sequence: TGTGCCAGCTCCTTAAACGTTTTGACAGGGGATGAAAAACTGTTTTTT.

V and J are TRBV28 and TRBJ2-5; maybe TRBD1 (6 bases). The J call may not be correct, given that the DNA end is closer to TRBJ2-7. Germline CDR1 MDHEN, CDR2 SYDVKM. CDR3 length: 12 amino acids. The CDR3 DNA reads TGTGCCAGCAGTTACAGGGTTTACGAGCAGTACTTC. Translating it yields CASSYRVYEQYF.

This rearrangement joins TRBV7-9 to TRBJ2-1; 8 nucleotides match TRBD2. Germline values: CDR1 SEHNR, CDR2 FQNEAQ (reference sequence). Trimming cost V 6 bases and J 5 bases; bases outside gene matches: 3. This CDR3 has 13 amino acids. Written as DNA, the CDR3 is TGTGCCAGCAGAAATAGCGGGAACAATGAGCAGTTCTTC. It encodes CASRNSGNNEQFF.

The V gene is TRBV29-1, the J gene TRBJ2-3; the match to TRBD2 covers 8 bases. The V gene end was trimmed by 3 bases and the J gene end by 5 bases; junction bases not matched to a gene: 4. The V gene's germline CDR1 is SQVTM and CDR2 ANQGSEA. The CDR3 sequence is 13 residues long. The CDR3 DNA reads TGCAGCGTTGAGCGCGGGAGGAGAGATACGCAGTATTTT. Its protein is CSVERGRRDTQYF.

The V and J genes are TRBV5-1 and TRBJ2-7; TRBD1 might be the D (5 bases). CDR3 length: 12 residues. V was shortened by 4 bases and J by 4 bases, with 9 bases between the two germline ends. Germline V gene lookup returns CDR1 SGHRS and CDR2 YFSETQ. The CDR3 DNA reads TGCGCCAGCAGCACTACAGGTTACGAGCAGTACTTC. As protein: CASSTTGYEQYF.

The chain employs TRBV2 and TRBJ2-1; tentatively, D is TRBD1 (5 bases). Deletions cut 0 bases from V and 6 bases from J, with 15 bases between. The CDR3 totals 16 residues. CDR1 and CDR2 (germline): SNHLY, FYNNEI. In DNA, the CDR3 is TGTGCCAGCAGTGAAGCGTTGTCGCCTAGGGGCAATGAGCAGTTCTTC. Its translation: CASSEALSPRGNEQFF.

The chain employs TRBV28 and TRBJ2-3; D may be TRBD2 (6 bases). CDR3 length: 14 amino acids. Between the trimmed V and J ends, which lost 8 bases and 2 bases, there was a span of 14 bases. The germline V gene has CDR1 MDHEN and CDR2 SYDVKM. The CDR3: CASGWAGTTDTQYF. CDR3 DNA sequence: TGTGCCAGCGGTTGGGCGGGGACCACAGATACGCAGTATTTT.

This clone was observed a single time. The chain is built from TRBV4-1 and TRBJ2-1; D is undetermined. Deletions cut 0 bases from V and 7 bases from J, with 7 bases between. The CDR3 is 13 amino acids. Per the germline V gene, CDR1 is MGHRA and CDR2 is YSYEKL. CDR3 sequence reads: CASSQDSKNEQFF. The CDR3 DNA is TGCGCCAGCAGCCAAGATAGTAAGAATGAGCAGTTCTTC.

V is TRBV19 and J is TRBJ2-1; 9 positions match TRBD2. V was clipped by 2 bases and J by 4 bases; unmatched bases: 3. Germline loops: CDR1 LNHDA, CDR2 SQIVND (reference sequence). There are 15 residues in the CDR3. Here the CDR3 reads CASSISLAGYNEQFF. Here the CDR3 DNA reads TGTGCCAGTAGTATATCTCTAGCGGGATACAATGAGCAGTTCTTC.

This clone was seen more than once but under ten times. This chain links TRBV6-1 with TRBJ2-4, with 8 bases fitting TRBD1. The CDR3 consists of 16 residues. Trimming at V came to 1 base and at J to 12 bases, leaving 14 bases not matched to a gene. The V gene's germline CDR1 is MNHNS and CDR2 SASEGT. CDR3 coding DNA: TGTGCCAGCAGTGAAGGACAGGGGATTGGCTGGATCACTCAGTACTTC. Its protein product is CASSEGQGIGWITQYF.

The chain carries TRBV5-6 and TRBJ2-7, with 7 bases identical to TRBD1. The CDR3 is made up of 14 amino acids. Germline CDR1 is SGHDT and CDR2 is YYEEEE. V lost 4 bases, J lost 1 base, and 5 bases stayed unmatched. In DNA, the CDR3 is TGTGCCAGCAGCCAAGAGGGACAGTCCTACGAGCAGTACTTC. Residues: CASSQEGQSYEQYF.

The chain uses TRBV15 and TRBJ1-4, with a possible D match to TRBD1 (6 bases). Germline CDR1 reads LNHNV; CDR2 reads YYDKDF (reference sequence). Trimming removed 5 bases at V and 3 bases at J, with 16 bases between. This CDR3 is 16 amino acids long. CDR3 DNA: TGTGCCACCAGCCCCCTTACAGGGCCCGCTAATGAAAAACTGTTTTTT. It specifies CATSPLTGPANEKLFF.

This rearrangement joins TRBV6-5 to TRBJ1-5; the match to TRBD1 covers 9 bases. Germline CDR1 reads MNHEY; CDR2 reads SVGAGI. Trimming at V came to 4 bases and at J to 5 bases, leaving 9 bases not matched to a gene. CDR3 length equals 16 residues. The CDR3 loop reads CASSSTGGQGYQPQHF. CDR3 nucleotides: TGTGCCAGCAGTTCCACGGGTGGACAGGGGTATCAGCCCCAGCATTTT.

This clone was observed a handful of times. The chain links TRBV9 to TRBJ2-3; D not resolved. The V gene's germline CDR1 is SGDLS and CDR2 YYNGEE. This CDR3 has 15 amino acids. V shed 4 bases and J shed 2 bases, with 14 bases lying between them. DNA for the CDR3: TGTGCCAGCAGCCCTGACTTTTCTAACACAGATACGCAGTATTTT. Translation gives CASSPDFSNTDTQYF.